The TCR beta chain under discussion was sequenced for a study of cytomegalovirus exposure and HLA in healthy donors. The overall study: Prior work identified 100 million to 130 million unique TCR beta sequences in some 200 million T cells. HLA-typed donors contributed approximately 86 million unique TCRs, which were held in an early data release. Regarding the study as a whole: In presence/absence analyses, roughly uniform sequencing depth across donors was assumed. Relative to equally common others, HLA-associated TCR beta chains showed greater clonal expansion in a later analysis.

Regarding this clone: Its antigen remains unidentified.

This CDR3 is 12 amino acids long. Trimming shortened V by 4 bases and J by 4 bases, and 11 bases separated the two germline ends. Germline-derived CDR1 and CDR2 are GTSNPN and SVGIG (reference sequence). The PCR made use of 60 Vbeta and 13 Jbeta primers. Profiling relied on immunoSEQ multiplex PCR, and the TCRdb table lists in-frame clones only, not all of them. Here the sample table reports 200,000 to 250,000 clones. The TCR sequence derives from a girl aged 2 to 9 in good health and CMV-seropositive. The chain carries TRBV30 and TRBJ2-7; unclear D gene. Sequencing was done on a sample of PBMCs. The DNA of the CDR3 is TGTGCCTGGATACAACCCAGTTACGAGCAGTACTTC. Translation gives CAWIQPSYEQYF.